A few counts support the clone carrying this TCR beta chain. The sample comes from a study of identical twins. V trimming: 4 bases; J trimming: 6 bases; junction bases outside the gene matches: 10. The CDR3 length is 15 residues. Germline V gene sequence: CDR1 DFQATT, CDR2 SNEGSKA (reference sequence). TCRdb called the 5' RACE reads again in MiXCR, with one record for every CDR3 protein. The sample lists hundreds of thousands of distinct CDR3 sequences; 21% were seen once. This sample was shared with a second study, whose subject was T cells expressing NK-cell markers.

The clonotype was recovered from a woman aged 18 to 35 in good health. The J gene is TRBJ2-1, the V gene TRBV20-1; 9 bases line up with TRBD2. Sequencing was performed on PBMCs. The CDR3 protein is CSAMLWRGGFNEQFF. CDR3 coding DNA: TGCAGTGCTATGCTGTGGCGGGGGGGTTTCAATGAGCAGTTCTTC.